This record looks at one TCR beta chain sequence and its context. The CDR3 extends over 16 amino acids. V lost 3 bases, J lost 5 bases, and 19 bases lay in between. Looked up from germline, CDR1 is ENHRY and CDR2 is SYGVKD. This sample was taken from a study of blood T cell repertoires in COVID-19. Study overall: Sources were T cells, B-cell-depleted T cells, or PBMCs; the material itself was cDNA or gDNA.

Clones were sequenced by immunoSEQ multiplex PCR, and TCRdb holds only the in-frame ones, with some missing. Here the sample spans around 87,000 clones, over 70% being singletons. The receptor was isolated from a woman aged 80 or over with acute or convalescent COVID-19. The rearrangement links TRBV10-3 to TRBJ1-2; D uncertain. The sequenced sample was peripheral blood. CDR3 bases: TGTGCCATCAGTGACCTATTAGTGCGGGAGGGTTATGGCTACACCTTC. Protein product: CAISDLLVREGYGYTF.